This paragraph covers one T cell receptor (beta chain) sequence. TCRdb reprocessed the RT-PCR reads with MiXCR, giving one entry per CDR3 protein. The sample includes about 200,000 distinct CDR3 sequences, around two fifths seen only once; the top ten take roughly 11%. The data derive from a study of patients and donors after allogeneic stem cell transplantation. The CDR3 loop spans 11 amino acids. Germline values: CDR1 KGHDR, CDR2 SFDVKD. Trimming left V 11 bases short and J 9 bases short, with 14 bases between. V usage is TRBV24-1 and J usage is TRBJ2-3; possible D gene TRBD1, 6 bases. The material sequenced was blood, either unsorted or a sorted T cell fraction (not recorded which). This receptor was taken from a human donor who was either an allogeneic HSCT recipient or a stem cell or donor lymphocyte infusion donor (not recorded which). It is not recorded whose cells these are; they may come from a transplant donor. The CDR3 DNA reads TGTGCCATCTCGGCAGGGGAGACGCAGTATTTT. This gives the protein CAISAGETQYF.